One sample yielded the 6 T cell receptor beta chains listed below, sequenced in a study of PD-1 blockade in mismatch repair-deficient tumors. Assay used: immunoSEQ multiplex PCR; TCRdb lists only in-frame clones, some missing. This sample has approximately 37,000 clones, with about 85% found just once. Here the sequenced sample was peripheral blood, taken 76 weeks after starting pembrolizumab. These receptors came from an adult with mismatch repair-deficient cancer.

This sequence joins TRBV7-3 and TRBJ2-2, with TRBD2 matching 9 bases. The CDR3 is made up of 15 amino acids. The V segment lost 5 bases and the J segment 8 bases; nucleotides outside the gene matches: 9. Germline CDR1 SGHTA, CDR2 FQGTGA. DNA of the CDR3: TGTGCCAGCAGCCCCTCTAGCGGGACGACGGGGGAGCTGTTTTTT. This gives the protein CASSPSSGTTGELFF.

This clone was seen a few times. The chain links TRBV4-1 to TRBJ2-1, with 8 bases that match TRBD2. V trimming: 1 base; J trimming: 7 bases; junction bases outside the gene matches: 9. The CDR3 runs 16 residues. Looked up from germline, CDR1 is MGHRA and CDR2 is YSYEKL. The DNA of the CDR3 is TGCGCCAGCAGCCAAGTAGTACTAGCGGTGGGAAATGAGCAGTTCTTC. Translating gives CASSQVVLAVGNEQFF.

The chain couples TRBV7-2 to TRBJ2-5, with 8 bases that match TRBD1. Per the germline V gene, CDR1 is SGHTA and CDR2 is FQGNSA. The CDR3 is 16 residues long. The J segment lost 5 bases and the V segment lost 0 bases, leaving 8 bases of the junction unmatched. The DNA of the CDR3 is TGTGCCAGCAGCTTAGCTTCCAGGGGGCGCGCCGAGACCCAGTACTTC. Protein product: CASSLASRGRAETQYF.

V and J are TRBV7-2 and TRBJ2-7; perhaps TRBD1 as D (6 bases). CDR1 and CDR2 (germline): SGHTA, FQGNSA. The CDR3 consists of 14 residues. The V and J ends lost 1 base and 6 bases respectively, with 13 bases between them. The CDR3 DNA reads as TGTGCCAGCAGCTTAGGTATACAGGGTTCCGAGCAGTACTTC. Encoded protein: CASSLGIQGSEQYF.

The chain recombines TRBV2 with TRBJ2-6; TRBD2 might be the D (6 bases). Between the trimmed V and J ends, which lost 6 bases and 0 bases, there was a span of 15 bases. Germline CDR1 SNHLY, CDR2 FYNNEI. The CDR3 is 17 amino acids. The CDR3 region is CASSASTGGSGANVLTF. The CDR3 coding sequence is TGTGCCAGCAGCGCCTCGACCGGGGGCTCTGGGGCCAACGTCCTGACTTTC.

V usage is TRBV19 and J usage is TRBJ1-3; D is unclear. The CDR3 has 11 residues. Trimming took 8 bases from V and 8 from J, leaving 10 bases between them. Per the germline V gene, CDR1 is LNHDA and CDR2 is SQIVND (reference sequence). The CDR3 protein is CASRVGHTIYF. In nucleotides, the CDR3 is TGTGCCAGTCGTGTTGGCCACACCATATATTTT.